The T cell receptor (beta chain) described here comes from a study of CD4+ T cells in melanoma. Produced via immunoSEQ multiplex PCR; TCRdb's table is partial and in-frame only. The data hold roughly 4,800 clones, with 50% to 75% observed a single time. V shed 4 bases and J shed 0 bases, with 11 bases lying between them. The germline V gene has CDR1 SGHTA and CDR2 FQGNSA. The CDR3 is 15 amino acids. The sequence was collected from a human donor with melanoma. The rearrangement joins TRBV7-2 to TRBJ2-3; a weak D match, TRBD2 (6 bases). Sequenced input: cells from a culture (not recorded whether cultured in vitro). The CDR3: CASSWDLTSTDTQYF. CDR3 nucleotides: TGTGCCAGCAGCTGGGACTTAACTAGCACAGATACGCAGTATTTT.